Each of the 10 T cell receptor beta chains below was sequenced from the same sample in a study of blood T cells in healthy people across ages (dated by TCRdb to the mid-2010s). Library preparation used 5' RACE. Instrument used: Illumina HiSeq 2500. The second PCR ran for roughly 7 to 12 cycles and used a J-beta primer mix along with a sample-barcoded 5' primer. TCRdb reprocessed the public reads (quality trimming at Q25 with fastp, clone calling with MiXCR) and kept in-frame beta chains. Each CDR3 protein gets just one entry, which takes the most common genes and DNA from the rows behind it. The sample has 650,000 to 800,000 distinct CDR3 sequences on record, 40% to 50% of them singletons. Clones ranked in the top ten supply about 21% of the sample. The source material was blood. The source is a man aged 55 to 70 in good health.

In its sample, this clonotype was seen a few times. The CDR3, as DNA: TGCGCCAGCAGCCCACCGCGGGGGGCTAGCACAGATACGCAGTATTTT. This translates into CASSPPRGASTDTQYF. The V and J genes are TRBV4-1 and TRBJ2-3; 8 bases are shared with TRBD2. The CDR3 runs to 16 residues. Germline CDR1 reads MGHRA; CDR2 reads YSYEKL. Germline trimming cut 4 bases from V and 0 bases from J; bases unmatched to any gene: 6.

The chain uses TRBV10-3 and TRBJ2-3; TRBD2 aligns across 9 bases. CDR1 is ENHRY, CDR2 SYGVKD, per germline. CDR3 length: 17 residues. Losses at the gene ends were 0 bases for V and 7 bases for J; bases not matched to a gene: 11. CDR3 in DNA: TGTGCCATCAGTGAGTCCGCCCATGGAGCGGGAGGCAATACGCAGTATTTT. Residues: CAISESAHGAGGNTQYF.

The CDR3 protein is CASSFPGSGGYTF. In nucleotides, the CDR3 is TGTGCCAGCAGTTTCCCCGGGTCGGGAGGCTACACCTTC. The chain uses TRBV27 and TRBJ1-2; D is ambiguous. V was pared by 3 bases and J by 8 bases, with 13 bases between. Germline CDR1 reads MNHEY; CDR2 reads SMNVEV (reference sequence). This CDR3 comprises 13 residues.

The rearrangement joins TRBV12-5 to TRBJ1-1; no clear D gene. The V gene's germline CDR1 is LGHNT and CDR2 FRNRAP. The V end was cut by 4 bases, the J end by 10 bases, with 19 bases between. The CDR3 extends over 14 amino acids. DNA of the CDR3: TGTGCTAGTGGTTCGGGAGGGTCCTCTCTGAGAGCTTTCTTT. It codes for CASGSGGSSLRAFF. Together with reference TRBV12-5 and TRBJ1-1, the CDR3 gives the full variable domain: DARVTQTPRHKVTEMGQEVTMRCQPILGHNTVFWYRQTMMQGLELLAYFRNRAPLDDSGMPKDRFSAEMPDATLATLKIQPSEPRDSAVYFCASGSGGSSLRAFFGQGTRLTVV.

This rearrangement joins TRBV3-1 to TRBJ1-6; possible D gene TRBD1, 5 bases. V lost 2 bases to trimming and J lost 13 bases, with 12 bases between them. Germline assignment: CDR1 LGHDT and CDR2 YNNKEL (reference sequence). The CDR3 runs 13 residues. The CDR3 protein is CASSQPLGGPLHF. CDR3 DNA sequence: TGTGCCAGCAGCCAACCTCTTGGGGGGCCCCTCCACTTT.

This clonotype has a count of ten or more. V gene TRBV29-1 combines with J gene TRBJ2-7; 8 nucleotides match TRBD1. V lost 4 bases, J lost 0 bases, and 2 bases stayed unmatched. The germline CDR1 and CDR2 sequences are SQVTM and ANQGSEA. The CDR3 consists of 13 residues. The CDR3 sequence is CSVGGTGSYEQYF. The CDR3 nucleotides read TGCAGCGTTGGGGGGACAGGCTCCTACGAGCAGTACTTC.

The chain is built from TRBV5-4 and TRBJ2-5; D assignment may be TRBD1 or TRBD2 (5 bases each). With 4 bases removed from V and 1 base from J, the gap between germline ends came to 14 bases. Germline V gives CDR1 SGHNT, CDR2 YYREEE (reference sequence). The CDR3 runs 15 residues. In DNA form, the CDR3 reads TGTGCCAGCAGCCTGAACAAGGGGACCCAAGAGACCCAGTACTTC. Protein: CASSLNKGTQETQYF. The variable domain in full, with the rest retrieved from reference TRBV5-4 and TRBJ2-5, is ETGVTQSPTHLIKTRGQQVTLRCSSQSGHNTVSWYQQALGQGPQFIFQYYREEENGRGNFPPRFSGLQFPNYSSELNVNALELDDSALYLCASSLNKGTQETQYFGPGTRLLVL.

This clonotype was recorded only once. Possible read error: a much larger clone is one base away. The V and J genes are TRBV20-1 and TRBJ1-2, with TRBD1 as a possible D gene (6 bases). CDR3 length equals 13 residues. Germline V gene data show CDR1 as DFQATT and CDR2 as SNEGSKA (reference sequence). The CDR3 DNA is TGCAGTGCTAGAGCCCAAGGGTTCGGGGGCTGCACCTTC. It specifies CSARAQGFGGCTF.

The CDR3 bases are TGTGCCAGCAGTCGATGGGGTTCTGGGGCCAACGTCCTGACTTTC. It translates to CASSRWGSGANVLTF. This chain links TRBV12-3 or TRBV12-4 with TRBJ2-6; no clear D. V was pared by 5 bases and J by 1 base, with 9 bases between. The CDR3 has 15 residues.

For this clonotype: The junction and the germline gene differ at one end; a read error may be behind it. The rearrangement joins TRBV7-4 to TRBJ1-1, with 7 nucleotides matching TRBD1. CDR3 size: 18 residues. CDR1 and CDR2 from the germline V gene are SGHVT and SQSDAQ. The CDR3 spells CTSTSYELTADRDAEAFF. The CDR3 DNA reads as TGTACCAGCACCTCCTACGAGTTGACGGCAGACAGGGACGCTGAAGCTTTCTTT.